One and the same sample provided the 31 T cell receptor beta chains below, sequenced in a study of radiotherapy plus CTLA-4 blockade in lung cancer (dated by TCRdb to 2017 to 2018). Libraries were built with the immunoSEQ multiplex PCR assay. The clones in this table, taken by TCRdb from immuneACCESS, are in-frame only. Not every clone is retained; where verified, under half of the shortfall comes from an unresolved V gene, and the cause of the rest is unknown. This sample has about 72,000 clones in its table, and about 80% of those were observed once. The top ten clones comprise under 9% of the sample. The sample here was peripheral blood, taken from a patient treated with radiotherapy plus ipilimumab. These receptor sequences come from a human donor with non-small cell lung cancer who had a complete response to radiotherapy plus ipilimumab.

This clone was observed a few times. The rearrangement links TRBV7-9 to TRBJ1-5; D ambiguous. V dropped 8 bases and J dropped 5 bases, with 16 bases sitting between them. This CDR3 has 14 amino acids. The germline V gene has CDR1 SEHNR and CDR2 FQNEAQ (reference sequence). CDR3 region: CASSEERRDQPQHF. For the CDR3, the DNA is TGTGCCAGCTCAGAGGAACGCCGGGATCAGCCCCAGCATTTT.

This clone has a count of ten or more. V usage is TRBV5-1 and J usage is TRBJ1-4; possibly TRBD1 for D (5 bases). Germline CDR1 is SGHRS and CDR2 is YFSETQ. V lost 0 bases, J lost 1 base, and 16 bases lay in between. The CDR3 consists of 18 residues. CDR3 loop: CASSLVQGVRGTNEKLFF. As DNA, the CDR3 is TGCGCCAGCAGCTTGGTTCAGGGAGTTCGTGGAACTAATGAAAAACTGTTTTTT. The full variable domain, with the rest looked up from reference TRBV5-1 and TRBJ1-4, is KAGVTQTPRYLIKTRGQQVTLSCSPISGHRSVSWYQQTPGQGLQFLFEYFSETQRNKGNFPGRFSGRQFSNSRSEMNVSTLELGDSALYLCASSLVQGVRGTNEKLFFGSGTQLSVL.

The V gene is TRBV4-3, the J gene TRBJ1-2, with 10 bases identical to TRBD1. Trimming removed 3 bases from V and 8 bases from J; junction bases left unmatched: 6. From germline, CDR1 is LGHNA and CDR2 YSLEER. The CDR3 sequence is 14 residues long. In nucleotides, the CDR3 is TGCGCCAGCAGCCAGGGACAGGGGTGGGGCGGCTACACCTTC. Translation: CASSQGQGWGGYTF.

The CDR3 here is CASSFRIAGTGGYGYTF. CDR3 in DNA: TGTGCCAGCAGCTTCCGTATTGCTGGGACAGGAGGCTATGGCTACACCTTC. The chain is built from TRBV5-6 and TRBJ1-2; TRBD1 matches at 8 bases. The CDR3 consists of 17 residues. J gave up 4 bases and V 2 bases, and 13 bases lay outside the gene matches. Per the germline V gene, CDR1 is SGHDT and CDR2 is YYEEEE.

CDR3 sequence: CASSRTGGRVSNQPQHF. The CDR3 nucleotides read TGTGCCAGCAGCCGTACAGGGGGCAGGGTGAGCAATCAGCCCCAGCATTTT. V gene TRBV27 combines with J gene TRBJ1-5; 9 bases are shared with TRBD1. The V gene's germline CDR1 is MNHEY and CDR2 SMNVEV (reference sequence). The CDR3 is 17 amino acids. Trimming took 6 bases from V and 1 from J; bases not matched to a gene: 10.

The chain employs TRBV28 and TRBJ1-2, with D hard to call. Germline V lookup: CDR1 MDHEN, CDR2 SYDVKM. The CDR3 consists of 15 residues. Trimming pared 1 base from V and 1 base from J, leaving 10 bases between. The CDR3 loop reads CASSLFGRVNYGYTF. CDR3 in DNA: TGTGCCAGCAGTTTATTTGGACGCGTTAACTATGGCTACACCTTC.

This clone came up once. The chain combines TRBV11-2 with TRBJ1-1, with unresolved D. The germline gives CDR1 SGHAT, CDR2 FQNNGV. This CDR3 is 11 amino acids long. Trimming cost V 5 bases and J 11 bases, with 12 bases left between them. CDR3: CASSDRREAFF. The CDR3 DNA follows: TGTGCCAGCAGCGACCGCCGGGAGGCTTTCTTT.

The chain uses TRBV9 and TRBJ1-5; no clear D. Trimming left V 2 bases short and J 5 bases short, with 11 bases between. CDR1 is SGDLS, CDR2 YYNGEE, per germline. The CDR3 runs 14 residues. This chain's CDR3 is CASSVGRDHQPQHF. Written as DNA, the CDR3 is TGTGCCAGCAGCGTGGGCAGAGACCATCAGCCCCAGCATTTT.

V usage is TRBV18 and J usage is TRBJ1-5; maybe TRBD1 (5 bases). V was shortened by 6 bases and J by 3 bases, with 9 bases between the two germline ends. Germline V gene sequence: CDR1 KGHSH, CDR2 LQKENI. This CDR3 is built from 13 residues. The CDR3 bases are TGTGCCAGCTCCGGGACGGACAATCAGCCCCAGCATTTT. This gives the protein CASSGTDNQPQHF.

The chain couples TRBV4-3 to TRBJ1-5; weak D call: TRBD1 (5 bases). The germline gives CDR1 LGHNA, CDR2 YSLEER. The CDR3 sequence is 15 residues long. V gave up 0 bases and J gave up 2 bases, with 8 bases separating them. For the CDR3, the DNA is TGCGCCAGCAGCCAAGACAGGGCTCGCAATCAGCCCCAGCATTTT. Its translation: CASSQDRARNQPQHF.

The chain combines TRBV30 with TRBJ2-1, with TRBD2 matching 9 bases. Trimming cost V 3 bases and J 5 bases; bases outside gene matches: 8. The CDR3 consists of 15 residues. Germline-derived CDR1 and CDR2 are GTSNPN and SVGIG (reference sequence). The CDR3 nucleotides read TGTGCCTGGAGGGCCGCGGGGGGGGACCACAATGAGCAGTTCTTC. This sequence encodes CAWRAAGGDHNEQFF.

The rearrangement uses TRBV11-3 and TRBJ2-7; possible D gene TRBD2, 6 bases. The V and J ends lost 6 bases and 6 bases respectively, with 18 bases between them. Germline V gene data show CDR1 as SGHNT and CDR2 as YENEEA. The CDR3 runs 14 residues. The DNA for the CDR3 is TGTGCCAGCAGAAATTATGACGGGGGAGGCGAGCAGTACGTC. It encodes CASRNYDGGGEQYV.

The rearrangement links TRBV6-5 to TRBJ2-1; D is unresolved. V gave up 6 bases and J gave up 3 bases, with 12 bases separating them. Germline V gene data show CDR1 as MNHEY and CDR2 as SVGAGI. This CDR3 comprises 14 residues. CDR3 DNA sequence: TGTGCCAGCAGGAGGCTAGACCTCTACAATGAGCAGTTCTTC. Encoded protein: CASRRLDLYNEQFF.

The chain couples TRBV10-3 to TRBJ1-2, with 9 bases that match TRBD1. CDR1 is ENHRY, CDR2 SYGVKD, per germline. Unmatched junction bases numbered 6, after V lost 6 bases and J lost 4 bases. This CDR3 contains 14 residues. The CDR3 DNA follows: TGTGCCATCAGCGGAACGGGACAGGGCTATGGCTACACCTTC. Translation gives CAISGTGQGYGYTF.

This chain's CDR3 is CASSSDSGYTF. The CDR3 nucleotides are TGTGCCAGCAGTTCAGACAGCGGCTACACCTTC. The gene calls are TRBV6-5 and TRBJ1-2; D possibly corresponds to TRBD1 (5 bases). The CDR3 runs to 11 residues. V was cut by 4 bases and J by 8 bases, with 8 bases left in between. The germline V gene has CDR1 MNHEY and CDR2 SVGAGI.

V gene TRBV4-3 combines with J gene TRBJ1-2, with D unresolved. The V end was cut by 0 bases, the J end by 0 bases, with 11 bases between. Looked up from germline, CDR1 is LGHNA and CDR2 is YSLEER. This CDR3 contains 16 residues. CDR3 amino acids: CASSQERHGANYGYTF. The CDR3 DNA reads TGCGCCAGCAGCCAAGAGCGCCACGGAGCTAACTATGGCTACACCTTC.

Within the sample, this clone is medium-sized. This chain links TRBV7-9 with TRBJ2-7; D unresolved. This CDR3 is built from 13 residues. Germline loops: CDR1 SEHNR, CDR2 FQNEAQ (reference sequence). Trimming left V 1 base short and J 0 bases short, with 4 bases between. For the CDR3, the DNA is TGTGCCAGCAGCTTAGTGTCCTCCTACGAGCAGTACTTC. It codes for CASSLVSSYEQYF.

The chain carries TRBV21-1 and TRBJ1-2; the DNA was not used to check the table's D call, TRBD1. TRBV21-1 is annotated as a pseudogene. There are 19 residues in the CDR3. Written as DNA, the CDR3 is TGTGCCAGCAGCAAAGCGATGTTTGGGACAATAAGTAGGGACTATGGCTACACCTTC. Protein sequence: CASSKAMFGTISRDYGYTF.

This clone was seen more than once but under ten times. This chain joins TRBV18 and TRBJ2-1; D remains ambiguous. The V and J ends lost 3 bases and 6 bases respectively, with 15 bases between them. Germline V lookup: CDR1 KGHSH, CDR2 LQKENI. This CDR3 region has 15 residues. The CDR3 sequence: CASSPSRSTFNEQFF. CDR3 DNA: TGTGCCAGCTCACCTTCCCGATCAACTTTCAATGAGCAGTTCTTC.

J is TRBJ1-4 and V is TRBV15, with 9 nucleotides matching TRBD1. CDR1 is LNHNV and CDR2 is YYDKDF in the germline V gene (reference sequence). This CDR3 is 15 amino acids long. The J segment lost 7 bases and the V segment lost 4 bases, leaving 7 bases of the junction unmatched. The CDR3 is CATSKTGGISEKLFF. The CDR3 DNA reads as TGTGCCACCAGCAAAACAGGGGGCATAAGTGAAAAACTGTTTTTT.

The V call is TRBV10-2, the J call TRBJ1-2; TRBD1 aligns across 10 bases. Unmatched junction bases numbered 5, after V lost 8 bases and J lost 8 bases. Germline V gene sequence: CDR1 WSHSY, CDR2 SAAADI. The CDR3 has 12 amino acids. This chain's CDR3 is CASRQGAGGYTF. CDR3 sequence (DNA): TGCGCCAGCCGACAGGGGGCAGGGGGCTACACCTTC.

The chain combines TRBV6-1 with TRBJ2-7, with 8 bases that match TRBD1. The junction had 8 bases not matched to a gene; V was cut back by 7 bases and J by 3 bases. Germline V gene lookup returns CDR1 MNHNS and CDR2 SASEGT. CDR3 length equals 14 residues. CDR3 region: CASISLGQGYEQYF. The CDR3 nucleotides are TGTGCCAGCATTTCACTCGGACAGGGCTACGAGCAGTACTTC.

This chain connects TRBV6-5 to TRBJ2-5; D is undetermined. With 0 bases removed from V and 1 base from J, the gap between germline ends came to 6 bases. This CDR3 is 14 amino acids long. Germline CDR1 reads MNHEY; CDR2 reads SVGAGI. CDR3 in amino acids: CASSYSQIQETQYF. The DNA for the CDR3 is TGTGCCAGCAGTTACTCGCAGATCCAAGAGACCCAGTACTTC.

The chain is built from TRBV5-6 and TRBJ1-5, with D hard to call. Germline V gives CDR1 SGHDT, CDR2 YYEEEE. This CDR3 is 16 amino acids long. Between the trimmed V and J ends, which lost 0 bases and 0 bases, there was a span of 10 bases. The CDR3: CASSLGNAYSNQPQHF. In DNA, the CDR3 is TGTGCCAGCAGCTTGGGGAACGCATATAGCAATCAGCCCCAGCATTTT.

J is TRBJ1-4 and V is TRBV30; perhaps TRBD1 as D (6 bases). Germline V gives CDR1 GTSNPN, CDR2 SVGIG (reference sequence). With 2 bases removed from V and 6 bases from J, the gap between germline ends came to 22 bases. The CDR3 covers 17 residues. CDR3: CAWSKVRGQGAYEKLFF. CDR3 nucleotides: TGTGCCTGGAGTAAGGTCCGGGGGCAGGGCGCTTATGAAAAACTGTTTTTT.

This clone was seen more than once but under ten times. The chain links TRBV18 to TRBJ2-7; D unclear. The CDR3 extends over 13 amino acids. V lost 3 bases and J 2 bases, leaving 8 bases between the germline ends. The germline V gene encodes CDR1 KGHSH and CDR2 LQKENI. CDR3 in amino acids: CASSPYGTYEQYF. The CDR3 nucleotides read TGTGCCAGCTCACCGTACGGAACCTACGAGCAGTACTTC.

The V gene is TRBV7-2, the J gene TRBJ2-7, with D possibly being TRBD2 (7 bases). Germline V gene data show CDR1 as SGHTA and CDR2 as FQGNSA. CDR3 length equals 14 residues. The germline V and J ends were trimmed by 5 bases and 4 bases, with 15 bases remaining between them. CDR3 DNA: TGTGCCAGCAGCGGGTTGGGGGGGCTGTACGAGCAGTACTTC. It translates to CASSGLGGLYEQYF.

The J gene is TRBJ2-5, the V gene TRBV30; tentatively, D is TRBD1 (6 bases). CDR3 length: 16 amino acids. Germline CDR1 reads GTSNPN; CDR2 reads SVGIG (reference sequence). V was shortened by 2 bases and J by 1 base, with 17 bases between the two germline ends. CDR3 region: CAWSYVRTVIQETQYF. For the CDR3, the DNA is TGTGCCTGGAGTTATGTAAGGACAGTGATCCAAGAGACCCAGTACTTC.

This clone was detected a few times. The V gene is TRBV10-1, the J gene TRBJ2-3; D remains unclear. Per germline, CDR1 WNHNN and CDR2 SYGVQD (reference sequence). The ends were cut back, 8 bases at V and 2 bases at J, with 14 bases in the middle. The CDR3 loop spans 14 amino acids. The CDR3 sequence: CASAREPNTDTQYF. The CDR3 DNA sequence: TGCGCCAGCGCGCGAGAACCTAACACAGATACGCAGTATTTT.

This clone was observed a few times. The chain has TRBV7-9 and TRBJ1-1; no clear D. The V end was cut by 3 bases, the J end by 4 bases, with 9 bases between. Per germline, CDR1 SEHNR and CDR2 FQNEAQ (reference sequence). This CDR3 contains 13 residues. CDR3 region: CASSFEGGTEAFF. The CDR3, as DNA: TGTGCCAGCAGCTTCGAGGGTGGCACTGAAGCTTTCTTT. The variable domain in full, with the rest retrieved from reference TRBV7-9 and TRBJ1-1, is DTGVSQNPRHKITKRGQNVTFRCDPISEHNRLYWYRQTLGQGPEFLTYFQNEAQLEKSRLLSDRFSAERPKGSFSTLEIQRTEQGDSAMYLCASSFEGGTEAFFGQGTRLTVV.

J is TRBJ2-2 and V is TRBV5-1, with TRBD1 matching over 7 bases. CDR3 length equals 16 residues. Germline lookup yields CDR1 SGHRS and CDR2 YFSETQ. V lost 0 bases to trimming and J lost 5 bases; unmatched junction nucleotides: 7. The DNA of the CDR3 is TGCGCCAGCAGCTTGGGGGCGACAGGGCCAACCGGGGAGCTGTTTTTT. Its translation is CASSLGATGPTGELFF.